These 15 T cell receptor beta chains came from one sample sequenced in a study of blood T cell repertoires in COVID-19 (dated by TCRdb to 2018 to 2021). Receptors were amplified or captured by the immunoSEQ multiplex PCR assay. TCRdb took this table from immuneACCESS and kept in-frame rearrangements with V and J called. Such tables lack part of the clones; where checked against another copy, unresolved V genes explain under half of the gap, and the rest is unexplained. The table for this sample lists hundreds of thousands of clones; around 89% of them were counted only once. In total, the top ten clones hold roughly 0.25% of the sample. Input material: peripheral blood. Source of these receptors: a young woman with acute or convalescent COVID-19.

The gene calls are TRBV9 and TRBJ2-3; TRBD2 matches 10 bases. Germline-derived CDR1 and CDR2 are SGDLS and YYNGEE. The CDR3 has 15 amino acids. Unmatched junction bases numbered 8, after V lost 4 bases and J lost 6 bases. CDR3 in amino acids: CASSPPAGGPDTQYF. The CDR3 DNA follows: TGTGCCAGCAGCCCACCAGCGGGGGGGCCTGATACGCAGTATTTT.

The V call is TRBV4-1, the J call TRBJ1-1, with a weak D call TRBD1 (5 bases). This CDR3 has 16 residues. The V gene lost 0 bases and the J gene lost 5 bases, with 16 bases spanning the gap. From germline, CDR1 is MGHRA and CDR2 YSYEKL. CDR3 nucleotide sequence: TGCGCCAGCAGCCAAGAAGGGAAAGGGGTTAGTACTGAAGCTTTCTTT. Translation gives CASSQEGKGVSTEAFF.

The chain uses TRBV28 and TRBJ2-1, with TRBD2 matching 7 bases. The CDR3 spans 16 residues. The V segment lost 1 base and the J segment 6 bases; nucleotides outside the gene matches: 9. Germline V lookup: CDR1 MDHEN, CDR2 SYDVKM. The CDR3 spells CASSLLGGGLGNEQFF. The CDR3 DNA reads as TGTGCCAGCAGTTTATTGGGGGGAGGGCTCGGCAATGAGCAGTTCTTC.

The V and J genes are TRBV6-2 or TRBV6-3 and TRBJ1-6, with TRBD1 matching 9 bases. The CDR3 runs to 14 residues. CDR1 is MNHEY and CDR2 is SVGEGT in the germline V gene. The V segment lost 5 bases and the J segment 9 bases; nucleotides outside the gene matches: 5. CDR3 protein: CASSVTGGSSPLHF. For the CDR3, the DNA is TGTGCCAGCAGTGTGACAGGGGGAAGTTCACCCCTCCACTTT.

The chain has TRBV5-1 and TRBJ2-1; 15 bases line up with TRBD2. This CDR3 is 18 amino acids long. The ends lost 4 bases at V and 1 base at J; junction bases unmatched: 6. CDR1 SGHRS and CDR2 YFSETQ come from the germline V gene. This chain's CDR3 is CASSPGLAGGRSYNEQFF. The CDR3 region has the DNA TGCGCCAGCAGCCCAGGACTAGCGGGGGGGCGTTCCTACAATGAGCAGTTCTTC.

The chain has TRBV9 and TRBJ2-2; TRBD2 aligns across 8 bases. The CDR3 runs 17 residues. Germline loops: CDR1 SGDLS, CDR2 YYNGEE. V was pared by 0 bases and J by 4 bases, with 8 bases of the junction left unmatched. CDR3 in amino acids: CASSVEIGLASTGELFF. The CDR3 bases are TGTGCCAGCAGCGTAGAGATTGGACTAGCTAGCACCGGGGAGCTGTTTTTT.

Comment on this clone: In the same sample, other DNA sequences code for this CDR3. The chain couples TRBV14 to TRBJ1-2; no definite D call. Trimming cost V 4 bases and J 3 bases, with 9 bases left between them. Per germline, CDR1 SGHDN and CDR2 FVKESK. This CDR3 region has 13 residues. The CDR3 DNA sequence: TGTGCCAGCAGCCCTGACTACTACTATGGCTACACCTTC. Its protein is CASSPDYYYGYTF.

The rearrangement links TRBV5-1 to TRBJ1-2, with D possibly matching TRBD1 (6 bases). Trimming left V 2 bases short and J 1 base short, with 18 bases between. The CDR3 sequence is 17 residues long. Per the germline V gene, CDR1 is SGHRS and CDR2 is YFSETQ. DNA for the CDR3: TGCGCCAGCAGCTTTTCCCGGGACATCTGGGGTAACTATGGCTACACCTTC. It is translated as CASSFSRDIWGNYGYTF.

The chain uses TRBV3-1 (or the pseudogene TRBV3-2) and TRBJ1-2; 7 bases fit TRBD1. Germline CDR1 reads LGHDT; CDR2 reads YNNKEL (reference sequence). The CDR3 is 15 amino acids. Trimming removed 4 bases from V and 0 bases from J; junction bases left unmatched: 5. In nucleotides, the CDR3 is TGTGCCAGCAGCCGGTGGGACAGCTCTAACTATGGCTACACCTTC. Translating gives CASSRWDSSNYGYTF.

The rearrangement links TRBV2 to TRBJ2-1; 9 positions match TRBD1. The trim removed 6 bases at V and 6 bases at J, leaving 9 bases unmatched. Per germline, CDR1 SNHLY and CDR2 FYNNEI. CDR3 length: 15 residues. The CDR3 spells CASRKGTGRSNEQFF. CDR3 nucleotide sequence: TGTGCCAGCAGAAAAGGGACAGGGAGGAGCAATGAGCAGTTCTTC. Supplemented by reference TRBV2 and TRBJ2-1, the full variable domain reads EPEVTQTPSHQVTQMGQEVILRCVPISNHLYFYWYRQILGQKVEFLVSFYNNEISEKSEIFDDQFSVERPDGSNFTLKIRSTKLEDSAMYFCASRKGTGRSNEQFFGPGTRLTVL.

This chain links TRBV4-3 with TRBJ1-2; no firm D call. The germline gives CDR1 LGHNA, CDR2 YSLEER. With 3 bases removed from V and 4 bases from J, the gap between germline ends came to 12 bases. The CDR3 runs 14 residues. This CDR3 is CASSHQATTYGYTF. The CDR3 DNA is TGCGCCAGCAGCCATCAGGCGACAACCTATGGCTACACCTTC.

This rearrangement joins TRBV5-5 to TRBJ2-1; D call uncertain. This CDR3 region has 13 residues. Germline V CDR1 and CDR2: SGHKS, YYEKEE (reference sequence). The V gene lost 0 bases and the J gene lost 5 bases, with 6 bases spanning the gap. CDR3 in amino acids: CASSLDLNNEQFF. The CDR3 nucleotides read TGTGCCAGCAGCTTGGACCTAAACAATGAGCAGTTCTTC.

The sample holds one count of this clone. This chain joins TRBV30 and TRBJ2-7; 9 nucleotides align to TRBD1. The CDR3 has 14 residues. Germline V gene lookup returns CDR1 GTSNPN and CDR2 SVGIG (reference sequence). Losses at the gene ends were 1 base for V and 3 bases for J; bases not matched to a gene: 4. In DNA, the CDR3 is TGTGCCTGGAGTGCCGGACAGGGGTACTACGAGCAGTACTTC. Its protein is CAWSAGQGYYEQYF.

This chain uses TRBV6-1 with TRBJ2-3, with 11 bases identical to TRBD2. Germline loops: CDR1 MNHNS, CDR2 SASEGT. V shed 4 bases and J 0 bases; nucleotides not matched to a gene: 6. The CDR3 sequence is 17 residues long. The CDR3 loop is CASSGGTSGTSTDTQYF. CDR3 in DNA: TGTGCCAGCAGTGGGGGGACTAGCGGAACTAGCACAGATACGCAGTATTTT.

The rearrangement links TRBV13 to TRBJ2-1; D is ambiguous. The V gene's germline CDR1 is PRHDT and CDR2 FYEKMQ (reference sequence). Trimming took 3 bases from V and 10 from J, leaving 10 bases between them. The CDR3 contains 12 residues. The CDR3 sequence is CASSLTRLEQFF. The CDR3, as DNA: TGTGCCAGCAGCTTGACTCGGCTGGAGCAGTTCTTC.